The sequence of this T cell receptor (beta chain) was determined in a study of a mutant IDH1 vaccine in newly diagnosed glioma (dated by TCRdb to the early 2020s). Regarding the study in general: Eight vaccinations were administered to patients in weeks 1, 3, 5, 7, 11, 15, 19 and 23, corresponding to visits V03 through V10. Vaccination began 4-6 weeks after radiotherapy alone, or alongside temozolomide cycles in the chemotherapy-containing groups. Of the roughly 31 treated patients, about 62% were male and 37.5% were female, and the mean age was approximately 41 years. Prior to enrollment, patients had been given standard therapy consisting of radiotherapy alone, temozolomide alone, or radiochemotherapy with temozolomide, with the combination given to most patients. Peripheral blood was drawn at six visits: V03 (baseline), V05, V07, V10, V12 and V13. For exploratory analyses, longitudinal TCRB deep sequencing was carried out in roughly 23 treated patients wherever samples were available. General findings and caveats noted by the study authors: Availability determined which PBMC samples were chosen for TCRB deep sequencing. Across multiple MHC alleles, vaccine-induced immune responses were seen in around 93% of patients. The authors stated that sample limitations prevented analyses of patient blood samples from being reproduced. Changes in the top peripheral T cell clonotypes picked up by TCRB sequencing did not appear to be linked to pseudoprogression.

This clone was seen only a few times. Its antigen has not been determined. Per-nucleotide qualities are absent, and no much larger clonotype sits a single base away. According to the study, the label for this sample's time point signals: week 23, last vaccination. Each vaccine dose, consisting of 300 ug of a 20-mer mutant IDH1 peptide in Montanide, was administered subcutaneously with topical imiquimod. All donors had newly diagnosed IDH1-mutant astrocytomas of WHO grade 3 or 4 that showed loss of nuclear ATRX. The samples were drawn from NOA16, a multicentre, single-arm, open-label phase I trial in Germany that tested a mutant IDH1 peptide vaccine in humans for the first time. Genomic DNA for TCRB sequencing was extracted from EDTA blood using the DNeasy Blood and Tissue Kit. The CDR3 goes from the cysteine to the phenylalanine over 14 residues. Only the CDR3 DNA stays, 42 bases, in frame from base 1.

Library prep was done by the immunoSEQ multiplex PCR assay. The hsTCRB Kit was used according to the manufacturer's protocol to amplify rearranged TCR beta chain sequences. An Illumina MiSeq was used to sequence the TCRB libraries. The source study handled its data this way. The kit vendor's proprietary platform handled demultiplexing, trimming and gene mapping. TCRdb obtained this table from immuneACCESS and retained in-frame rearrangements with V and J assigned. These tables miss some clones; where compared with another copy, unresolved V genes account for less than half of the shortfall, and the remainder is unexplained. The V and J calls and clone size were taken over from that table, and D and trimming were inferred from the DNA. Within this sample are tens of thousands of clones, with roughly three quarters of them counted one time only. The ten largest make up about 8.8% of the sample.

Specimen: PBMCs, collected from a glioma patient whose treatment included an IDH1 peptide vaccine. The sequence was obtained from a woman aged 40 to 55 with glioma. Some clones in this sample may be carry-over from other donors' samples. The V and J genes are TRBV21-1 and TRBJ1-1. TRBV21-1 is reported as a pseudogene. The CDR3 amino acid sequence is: CASSWDGGGTEAFF. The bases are TGTGCCAGCAGCTGGGATGGAGGGGGCACTGAAGCTTTCTTT.